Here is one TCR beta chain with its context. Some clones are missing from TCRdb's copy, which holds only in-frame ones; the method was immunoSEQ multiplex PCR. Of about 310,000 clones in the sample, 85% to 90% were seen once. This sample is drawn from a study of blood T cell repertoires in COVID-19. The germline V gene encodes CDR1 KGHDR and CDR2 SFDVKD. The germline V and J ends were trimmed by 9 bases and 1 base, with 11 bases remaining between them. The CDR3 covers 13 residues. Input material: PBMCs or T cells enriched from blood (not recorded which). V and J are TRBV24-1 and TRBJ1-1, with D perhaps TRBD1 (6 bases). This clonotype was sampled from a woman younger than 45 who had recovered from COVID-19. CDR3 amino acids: CATENRANTEAFF. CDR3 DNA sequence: TGTGCCACCGAGAACAGGGCGAACACTGAAGCTTTCTTT.